This record covers a single T cell receptor beta chain. This specimen comes from a study of blood T cell repertoires in COVID-19. About the study: Donors in the United States, Italy and Spain gave samples during acute or convalescent COVID-19.

Per the original methods: Nucleated cell counts were estimated from reference gene primer amplification. The table came from immunoSEQ multiplex PCR; TCRdb's copy has only in-frame clones and leaves some out. V, J and clone size were drawn from that table, and D and trimming were deduced from the DNA. The data contain 200,000 to 300,000 clones, approximately 91% of them singletons. This CDR3 has 13 residues. Germline-derived CDR1 and CDR2 are LNHDA and SQIVND (reference sequence). V trimming: 10 bases; J trimming: 5 bases; junction bases outside the gene matches: 3. V usage is TRBV19 and J usage is TRBJ2-2, with 11 bases that match TRBD1. Sequenced sample: peripheral blood. The origin of this receptor is a human donor in a cohort sampled during active COVID-19. The CDR3: CAIGTGGTGELFF. The CDR3 region has the DNA TGTGCCATCGGGACAGGGGGGACCGGGGAGCTGTTTTTT.